This TCR beta chain was obtained from a study of shared clonotypes between healthy human individuals. For the study at large: Each donor's CD8 memory used one plate, CD8 naive two, each CD4 subset three.

In germline, CDR1 is MDHEN, CDR2 SYDVKM. V shed 1 base and J shed 1 base, with 10 bases lying between them. There are 15 residues in the CDR3. Samples underwent the assay at deep level. Clones were sequenced by immunoSEQ multiplex PCR, and TCRdb holds only the in-frame ones, with some missing. Altogether about 2.2 million clones are present, 85% to 95% being singletons, with the ten largest covering approximately 1.7%. Naive CD8 isolation took CD45RO-negative cells positively selected for CCR7 and excluded terminally differentiated effector memory CD45RA+ cells. Donors comprised healthy HIV-negative adults lacking recent acute infections or vaccinations.

Sequencing used naive CD8+ T cells from PBMCs. The sequence was obtained from a man aged 18 to 30 in good health. Some clones in this sample may be carry-over from other donors' samples. The chain is built from TRBV28 and TRBJ1-1; no reliable D call. The CDR3 protein is CASSLSVDWNTEAFF. As DNA, the CDR3 is TGTGCCAGCAGTTTATCGGTGGATTGGAACACTGAAGCTTTCTTT.